This T cell receptor (beta chain) was captured in a study of early T cells in non-severe SARS-CoV-2 infection (dated by TCRdb to the early 2020s). Concerning the study at large: TCR sequencing used bulk RNA from unsorted whole blood, so alpha and beta chains could not be paired.

Set within a cohort of healthcare workers in London, UK, this nested case-control study involved weekly PCR testing of nasopharyngeal swabs along with blood sampling. Healthcare workers were enrolled in the week of the UK lockdown, from 23 to 31 March 2020, and were followed every week for up to roughly 15 weeks. The library was made by 5' RACE. Instrument on record: NextSeq 500. The TCR library protocol attached unique molecular identifiers to individual cDNA molecules to correct for sequencing error and PCR bias. Both TCR alpha and beta chains were sequenced, and tight co-correlation was observed between alpha and beta sequence abundances in each sample. The original methods were these. V gene, J gene and CDR3 annotation of TCR sequences was performed with Decombinator V4. TCRs were defined as expanded if a significant change between any two time points was detected under a Poisson model with p below 0.0001. Abundances of TCRs were expressed as counts per million after normalisation to the total number of TCRs sequenced in each sample. TRAV1-2 paired with TRAJ12, TRAJ20 or TRAJ33 defined MAIT TCRs, while TRAV10 paired with TRAJ18 defined iNKT TCRs. VDJdb, accessed 1 November 2021, was searched for CMV, EBV and SARS-CoV-2 annotated TCRs, with TCRs annotated for multiple antigens excluded. TCRdb reworked the public reads: Q25 trimming with fastp, MiXCR clone assembly, productive beta chains retained. All rows with the same CDR3 protein become a single entry with the most common DNA and genes. The V and J calls and clone size are TCRdb's, not the authors'. Here the sample has roughly 70,000 distinct CDR3 sequences; over 20% occur a single time. Jointly, the top ten make up more than 15% of the sample.

There are a few counts of this clonotype. No antigen is known for it. It has no much larger one-base neighbor in the sample; base qualities were not kept. Overall study outcomes, separate from this receptor: VDJdb matching was skewed toward anti-spike CD8 responses and likely underestimated virus-specific expansions, missing private and CD4 specificities.

From a lookup of the germline V gene (reference sequence), CDR1 and CDR2 are SEHNR and FQNEAQ. Inclusive of the bounding cysteine and phenylalanine, the CDR3 is 14 residues long. The entry retains the CDR3 DNA only, 42 bases that are in frame from base 1. The V and J ends are trimmed by 5 bases and 3 bases, leaving 11 bases between them. The chain links TRBV7-9 with TRBJ1-3; the D gene identity is not certain. The specimen comprised whole blood, sampled at baseline. The sequence was collected from an adult who was a healthcare worker with PCR-confirmed SARS-CoV-2 infection or an uninfected control (not recorded which). Here is the DNA: TGTGCCAGCAGCGCCCGCCGGGTTGGAAACACCATATATTTT. It encodes CASSARRVGNTIYF.